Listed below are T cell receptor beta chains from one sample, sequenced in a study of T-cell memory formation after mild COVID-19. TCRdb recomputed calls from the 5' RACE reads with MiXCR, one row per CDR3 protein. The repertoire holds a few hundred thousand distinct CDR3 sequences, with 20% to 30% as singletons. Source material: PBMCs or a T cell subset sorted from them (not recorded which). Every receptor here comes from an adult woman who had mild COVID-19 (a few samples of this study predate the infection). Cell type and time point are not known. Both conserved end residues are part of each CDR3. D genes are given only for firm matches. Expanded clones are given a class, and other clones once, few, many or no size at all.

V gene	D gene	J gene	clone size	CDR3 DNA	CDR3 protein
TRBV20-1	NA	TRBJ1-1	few	TGCAGTGCTAGAGATACCGGGACGAACACTGAAGCTTTCTTT	CSARDTGTNTEAFF
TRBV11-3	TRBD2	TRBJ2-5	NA	TGTGCCAGCAGCTTGGGAAGAACTAGCGCCGGGGAGACCCAGTACTTC	CASSLGRTSAGETQYF
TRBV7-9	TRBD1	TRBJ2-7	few	TGTGCCAGCACTCTTAAACCCGGGACAGCTCCCGGAGAGCAGTACTTC	CASTLKPGTAPGEQYF
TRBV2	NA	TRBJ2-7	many	TGTGCCAGCAGTTGGGCCTACGAGCAGTACTTC	CASSWAYEQYF
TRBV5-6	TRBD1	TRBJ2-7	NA	TGTGCCAGCAGCTTGGCCGGGAGGACAGGGGGCAAAGGGGACGAGCAGTACTTC	CASSLAGRTGGKGDEQYF
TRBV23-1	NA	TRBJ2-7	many	TGCGCCAGCAGTCAATATGGCAGATTTGACTCCTACGAGCAGTACTTC	CASSQYGRFDSYEQYF
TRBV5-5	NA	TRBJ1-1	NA	TGTGCCAGCAGCCCCGGGGGGCGTCATATGAACACTGAAGCTTTCTTT	CASSPGGRHMNTEAFF
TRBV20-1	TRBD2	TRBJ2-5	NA	TGCAGTGCTAGACGGCTGGGACTAGCAAAGACCCAGTACTTC	CSARRLGLAKTQYF
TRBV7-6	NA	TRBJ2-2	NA	TGTGCCAGCAGCCGCCAGGGGGGTTTTTACACCGGGGAGCTGTTTTTT	CASSRQGGFYTGELFF
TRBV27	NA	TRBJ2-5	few	TGTGCCAGCATAGCCTTCCCAGAGACCCAGTACTTC	CASIAFPETQYF
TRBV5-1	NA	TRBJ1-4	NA	TGCGCCAGCAGCTTGACAGTGGGCTCGAATGAAAAACTGTTTTTT	CASSLTVGSNEKLFF
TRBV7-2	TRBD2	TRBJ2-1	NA	TGTGCCAGCAGCTTACGACTAGCGGGAGCCGGAGGTGAGCAGTTCTTC	CASSLRLAGAGGEQFF
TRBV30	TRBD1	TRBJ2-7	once	TGTGCCTGGACAGGGGGCGCGTGGGACGAGCAGCACTTC	CAWTGGAWDEQHF
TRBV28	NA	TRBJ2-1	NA	TGTGCCAGCAGTTTGACGGTAGGGGCCTACAATGAGCAGTTCTTC	CASSLTVGAYNEQFF
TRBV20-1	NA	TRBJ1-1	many	TGCAGTGCGCCGAGGATAGGGCGAAACTCCGACGCTTTCTTT	CSAPRIGRNSDAFF
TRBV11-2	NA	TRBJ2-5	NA	TGTGCCAGCAGCTCGCTACAGGCCGAGGAGACCCAGTACTTC	CASSSLQAEETQYF
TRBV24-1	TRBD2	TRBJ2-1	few	TGTGCCACCAGTGACCCCCGCGGGGGACCCTCCAATGAGCAGTTCTTC	CATSDPRGGPSNEQFF
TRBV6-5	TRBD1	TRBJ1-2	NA	TGTGCCAGCAGTTACGATCCAGGGGGCGCTCCGGGCACCTTC	CASSYDPGGAPGTF
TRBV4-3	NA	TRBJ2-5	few	TGCGCCAGCAGCCAAGGGGTGTACCAAGAGACCCAGTACTTC	CASSQGVYQETQYF
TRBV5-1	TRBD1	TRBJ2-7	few	TGCGCCAGCAGCGGAGGGAGATCAGGGGGCAGTTCCTACGAGCAGTACTTC	CASSGGRSGGSSYEQYF
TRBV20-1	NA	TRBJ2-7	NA	TGCAGTGCTCGTCCCAGGGCCCGATCCTACGAGCAGTACTTC	CSARPRARSYEQYF
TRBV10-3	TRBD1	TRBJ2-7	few	TGTGCCATCAGACGACAGGGGGCGGATGAGCAGTACTTC	CAIRRQGADEQYF
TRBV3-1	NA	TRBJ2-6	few	TGTGCCAGCAGCCCAAGTGGTGGTAGCTATGACGTCCTGACTTTC	CASSPSGGSYDVLTF
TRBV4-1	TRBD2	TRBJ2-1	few	TGCGCCAGCAGCCACGGGGAGGGAGCGGGCCACTCCTACAATGAGCAGTTCTTC	CASSHGEGAGHSYNEQFF